These 20 T cell receptor beta chains originate from one sample sequenced in a study of chemoradiotherapy in HPV16-positive cancers. Method: immunoSEQ multiplex PCR; TCRdb's copy keeps in-frame clones and lacks some. The sample includes about 4,700 clones, 65% to 80% of them seen just once. The sample was tumor tissue, taken from a patient who underwent chemoradiotherapy. Every receptor here comes from a human donor with HPV-associated anogenital cancer.

The chain has TRBV10-3 and TRBJ2-1, with no clear D. V shed 7 bases and J shed 5 bases, with 6 bases lying between them. The CDR3 is 11 amino acids. Germline V gives CDR1 ENHRY, CDR2 SYGVKD. CDR3 amino acids: CAINANNEQFF. CDR3 in DNA: TGTGCCATCAACGCGAACAATGAGCAGTTCTTC.

The chain combines TRBV5-1 with TRBJ2-3; D is possibly TRBD2 (7 bases). The V gene's germline CDR1 is SGHRS and CDR2 YFSETQ. The V end lost 0 bases, the J end lost 3 bases, and 14 bases lay between the germline ends. CDR3 length: 16 amino acids. The CDR3 coding sequence is TGCGCCAGCAGCTTGGTTCTCGAGGGGGGGACAGATACGCAGTATTTT. As protein: CASSLVLEGGTDTQYF.

This clone was picked up a small number of times. For the CDR3, the DNA is TGTGCCAGTAGTGCCCTAGCGGGGGCCGGCACAGATACGCAGTATTTT. It is translated as CASSALAGAGTDTQYF. The V gene is TRBV19, the J gene TRBJ2-3, with 10 bases fitting TRBD2. The CDR3 covers 16 residues. With V trimmed by 5 bases and J by 1 base, 6 bases remained unmatched. Germline loops: CDR1 LNHDA, CDR2 SQIVND (reference sequence). Drawing the rest from reference TRBV19 and TRBJ2-3, the complete variable domain is DGGITQSPKYLFRKEGQNVTLSCEQNLNHDAMYWYRQDPGQGLRLIYYSQIVNDFQKGDIAEGYSVSREKKESFPLTVTSAQKNPTAFYLCASSALAGAGTDTQYFGPGTRLTVL.

The chain joins TRBV19 to TRBJ1-5; TRBD1 matches at 8 bases. The CDR3 spans 15 residues. Germline lookup yields CDR1 LNHDA and CDR2 SQIVND (reference sequence). V gave up 6 bases and J gave up 2 bases; unmatched junction bases: 6. CDR3 DNA sequence: TGTGCCAGTAGGCCACAGGGGGAAGGCAATCAGCCCCAGCATTTT. Protein sequence: CASRPQGEGNQPQHF.

The chain employs TRBV7-2 and TRBJ1-2, with D hard to call. Trimming removed 2 bases from V and 2 bases from J, with 9 bases in between. Germline V gives CDR1 SGHTA, CDR2 FQGNSA. The CDR3 contains 14 residues. CDR3 protein: CASSLYVVNYGYTF. CDR3 DNA: TGTGCCAGCAGCTTATATGTGGTAAACTATGGCTACACCTTC.

The rearrangement joins TRBV5-1 to TRBJ2-1; perhaps TRBD2 as D (5 bases). Germline V gene data show CDR1 as SGHRS and CDR2 as YFSETQ. Trimming took 4 bases from V and 10 from J, leaving 15 bases between them. The CDR3 spans 13 residues. The CDR3 here is CASSAAEAREQFF. The CDR3 coding sequence is TGCGCCAGCAGCGCCGCGGAGGCCCGGGAGCAGTTCTTC.

This chain connects TRBV7-9 to TRBJ2-6; D is undetermined. Germline CDR1 is SEHNR and CDR2 is FQNEAQ (reference sequence). V was cut by 5 bases and J by 0 bases, with 17 bases left in between. The CDR3 is 18 amino acids. The CDR3 protein is CASSLEWITFSGANVLTF. CDR3 in DNA: TGTGCCAGCAGCCTGGAGTGGATTACCTTCTCTGGGGCCAACGTCCTGACTTTC.

The chain combines TRBV21-1 with TRBJ2-7; the table's TRBD2 call for D was not verified on the DNA. TRBV21-1 is a listed pseudogene. This CDR3 region has 12 residues. The CDR3 nucleotides are TGTGCCAGCAGCAAAGCGCTACACGAGCAGTACTTC. As protein: CASSKALHEQYF.

With regard to this clone: Other nucleotide sequences in the sample specify the same CDR3. The chain uses TRBV28 and TRBJ1-2; the D is unclear. Germline lookup yields CDR1 MDHEN and CDR2 SYDVKM. The length of the CDR3 is 13 residues. Trimming pared 2 bases from V and 2 bases from J, leaving 6 bases between. The CDR3 DNA follows: TGTGCCAGCAGTTTACGTGGGAACTATGGCTACACCTTC. Translated: CASSLRGNYGYTF.

V and J are TRBV2 and TRBJ2-5; D is undetermined. This CDR3 spans 10 amino acids. V was pared by 11 bases and J by 5 bases, with 9 bases between. Germline loops: CDR1 SNHLY, CDR2 FYNNEI. For the CDR3, the DNA is TGTGCCGCCGACCGGGAGACCCAGTACTTC. Protein: CAADRETQYF.

The V gene is TRBV29-1, the J gene TRBJ2-1, with 10 bases matching TRBD2. Unmatched junction bases numbered 5, after V lost 3 bases and J lost 6 bases. This CDR3 is 14 amino acids long. Germline-derived CDR1 and CDR2 are SQVTM and ANQGSEA. The chain's CDR3 is CSVDRLAGVNEQFF. In DNA, the CDR3 is TGCAGCGTTGATAGACTAGCGGGCGTCAATGAGCAGTTCTTC.

The CDR3 sequence is CAWSQQGASQPQHF. The CDR3 coding sequence is TGTGCCTGGAGCCAACAGGGGGCGAGTCAGCCCCAGCATTTT. The V and J genes are TRBV30 and TRBJ1-5; 9 positions match TRBD1. With V trimmed by 3 bases and J by 6 bases, 6 bases remained unmatched. CDR1 and CDR2 (germline): GTSNPN, SVGIG (reference sequence). The CDR3 is 14 amino acids. Using reference TRBV30 and TRBJ1-5 for the parts outside the CDR3, the full variable domain is SQTIHQWPATLVQPVGSPLSLECTVEGTSNPNLYWYRQAAGRGLQLLFYSVGIGQISSEVPQNLSASRPQDRQFILSSKKLLLSDSGFYLCAWSQQGASQPQHFGDGTRLSIL.

V and J are TRBV7-2 and TRBJ1-1, with D unresolved. From germline, CDR1 is SGHTA and CDR2 FQGNSA. CDR3 length: 11 residues. The V end was cut by 2 bases, the J end by 8 bases, with 6 bases between. The CDR3 nucleotides read TGTGCCAGCAGCTTATTCAGGGAAGCTTTCTTT. It translates to CASSLFREAFF. Complete variable domain (other parts from reference TRBV7-2 and TRBJ1-1): GAGVSQSPSNKVTEKGKDVELRCDPISGHTALYWYRQSLGQGLEFLIYFQGNSAPDKSGLPSDRFSAERTGGSVSTLTIQRTQQEDSAVYLCASSLFREAFFGQGTRLTVV.

This chain links TRBV25-1 with TRBJ2-1; D perhaps matches TRBD1 (6 bases). The CDR3 loop spans 18 amino acids. Germline V lookup: CDR1 MGHDK, CDR2 SYGVNS. V was trimmed by 4 bases and J by 2 bases, leaving 21 bases between them. DNA for the CDR3: TGTGCCAGCAGTGGCCCAACCTCTGAAGGGGGTGCCTACAATGAGCAGTTCTTC. It is translated as CASSGPTSEGGAYNEQFF.

V and J are TRBV30 and TRBJ2-5, with TRBD2 matching over 10 bases. Losses at the gene ends were 4 bases for V and 2 bases for J; bases not matched to a gene: 1. This CDR3 is built from 13 residues. Germline V gene lookup returns CDR1 GTSNPN and CDR2 SVGIG (reference sequence). Here the CDR3 reads CAWTSGGQETQYF. Written as DNA, the CDR3 is TGTGCCTGGACTAGCGGGGGTCAAGAGACCCAGTACTTC.

The chain employs TRBV5-6 and TRBJ2-3; 8 bases fit TRBD2. J lost 1 base, V lost 2 bases, and 3 bases had no gene match. Germline lookup yields CDR1 SGHDT and CDR2 YYEEEE. The CDR3 has 15 residues. The DNA for the CDR3 is TGTGCCAGCAGCTTTGAGACTAGCGGCACAGATACGCAGTATTTT. Its protein is CASSFETSGTDTQYF.

The chain recombines TRBV7-2 with TRBJ2-7; TRBD2 matches at 13 bases. CDR1 and CDR2 from the germline V gene are SGHTA and FQGNSA. This CDR3 comprises 16 residues. V dropped 5 bases and J dropped 0; count of bases not matched to a gene: 4. This CDR3 is CASSLGLAGISYEQYF. In nucleotides, the CDR3 is TGTGCCAGCAGCCTGGGACTAGCGGGGATCTCCTACGAGCAGTACTTC.

This clone was picked up a small number of times. V and J are TRBV7-3 and TRBJ2-3; a possible D gene is TRBD1 (6 bases). The CDR3 totals 15 residues. V gave up 5 bases and J gave up 0 bases, with 12 bases separating them. Germline CDR1 and CDR2: SGHTA and FQGTGA. CDR3 nucleotides: TGTGCCAGCAGCCCCGGGACATTCAGCACAGATACGCAGTATTTT. Amino acids: CASSPGTFSTDTQYF.

The chain employs TRBV7-2 and TRBJ1-5; D unresolved. V dropped 1 base and J dropped 5 bases, with 6 bases sitting between them. CDR3 size: 13 residues. Germline V gene lookup returns CDR1 SGHTA and CDR2 FQGNSA. The DNA for the CDR3 is TGTGCCAGCAGCTTAGACAGATATCAGCCCCAGCATTTT. It translates to CASSLDRYQPQHF.

This chain uses TRBV18 with TRBJ1-1, with TRBD1 as a possible D gene (5 bases). Germline V gene data show CDR1 as KGHSH and CDR2 as LQKENI. Between the trimmed V and J ends, which lost 6 bases and 4 bases, there was a span of 12 bases. The CDR3 has 13 residues. The CDR3, as DNA: TGTGCCAGCTCCCGGGCGGGGACCACTGAAGCTTTCTTT. It translates to CASSRAGTTEAFF.